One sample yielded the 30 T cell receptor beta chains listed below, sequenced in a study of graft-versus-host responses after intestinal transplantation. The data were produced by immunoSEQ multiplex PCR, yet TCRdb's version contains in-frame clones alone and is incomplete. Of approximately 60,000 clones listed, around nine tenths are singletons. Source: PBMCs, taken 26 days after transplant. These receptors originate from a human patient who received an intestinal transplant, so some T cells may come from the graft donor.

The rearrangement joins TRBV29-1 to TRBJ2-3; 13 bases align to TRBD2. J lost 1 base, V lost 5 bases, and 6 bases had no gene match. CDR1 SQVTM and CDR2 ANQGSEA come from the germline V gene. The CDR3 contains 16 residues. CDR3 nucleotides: TGCAGCGTTCCACCGGGACTAGCGGGGCGCACAGATACGCAGTATTTT. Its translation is CSVPPGLAGRTDTQYF.

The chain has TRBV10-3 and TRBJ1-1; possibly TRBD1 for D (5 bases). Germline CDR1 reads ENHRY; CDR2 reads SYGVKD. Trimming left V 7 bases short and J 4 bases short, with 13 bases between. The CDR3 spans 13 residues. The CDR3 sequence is CAINRGAGTEAFF. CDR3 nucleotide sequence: TGTGCCATCAATAGGGGCGCAGGCACTGAAGCTTTCTTT.

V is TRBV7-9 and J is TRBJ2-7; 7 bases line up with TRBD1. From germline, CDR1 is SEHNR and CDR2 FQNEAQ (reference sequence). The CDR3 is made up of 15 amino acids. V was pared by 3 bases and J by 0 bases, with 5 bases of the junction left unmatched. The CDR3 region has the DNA TGTGCCAGCAGCTTTTCGACAGGGCACTCCTACGAGCAGTACGTC. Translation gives CASSFSTGHSYEQYV.

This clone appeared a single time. The CDR3 coding sequence is TGCGCCAGCAGCTCGGGACTTCTCACAGATACGCAGTATTTT. Protein product: CASSSGLLTDTQYF. This chain joins TRBV5-1 and TRBJ2-3, with D possibly being TRBD2 (6 bases). The CDR3 extends over 14 amino acids. V was shortened by 3 bases and J by 2 bases, with 10 bases between the two germline ends. Germline assignment: CDR1 SGHRS and CDR2 YFSETQ.

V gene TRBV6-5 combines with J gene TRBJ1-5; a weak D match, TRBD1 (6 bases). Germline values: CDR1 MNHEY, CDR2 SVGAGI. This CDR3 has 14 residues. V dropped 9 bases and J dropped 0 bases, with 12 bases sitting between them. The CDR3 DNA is TGTGCCAGTTGGGACAAATCTAGCAATCAGCCCCAGCATTTT. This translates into CASWDKSSNQPQHF.

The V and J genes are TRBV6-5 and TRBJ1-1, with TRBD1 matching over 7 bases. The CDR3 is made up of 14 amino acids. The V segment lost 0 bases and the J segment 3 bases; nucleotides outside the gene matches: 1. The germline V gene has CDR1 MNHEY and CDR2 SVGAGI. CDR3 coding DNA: TGTGCCAGCAGTTACTCCCAGGGGGACACTGAAGCTTTCTTT. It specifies CASSYSQGDTEAFF.

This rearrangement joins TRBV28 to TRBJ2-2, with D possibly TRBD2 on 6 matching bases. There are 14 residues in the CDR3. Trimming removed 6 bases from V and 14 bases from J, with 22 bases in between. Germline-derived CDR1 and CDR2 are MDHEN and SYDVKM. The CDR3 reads CASRPEAGRAGLFF. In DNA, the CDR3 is TGTGCCAGCAGACCCGAAGCCGGGAGAGCAGGACTGTTTTTT.

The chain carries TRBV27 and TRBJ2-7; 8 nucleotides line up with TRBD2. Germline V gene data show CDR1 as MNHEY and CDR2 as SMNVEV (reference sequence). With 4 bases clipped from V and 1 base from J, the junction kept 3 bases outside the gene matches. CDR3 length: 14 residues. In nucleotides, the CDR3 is TGTGCCAGCAGTTGGAGCGGGGGATCCTACGAGCAGTACTTC. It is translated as CASSWSGGSYEQYF.

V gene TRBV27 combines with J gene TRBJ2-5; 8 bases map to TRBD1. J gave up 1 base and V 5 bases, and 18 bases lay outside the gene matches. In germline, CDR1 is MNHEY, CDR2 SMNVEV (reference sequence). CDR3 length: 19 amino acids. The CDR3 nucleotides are TGTGCCAGCAGTCCAACCGGGACAGGCGATCTGAACCTCCAAGAGACCCAGTACTTC. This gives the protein CASSPTGTGDLNLQETQYF.

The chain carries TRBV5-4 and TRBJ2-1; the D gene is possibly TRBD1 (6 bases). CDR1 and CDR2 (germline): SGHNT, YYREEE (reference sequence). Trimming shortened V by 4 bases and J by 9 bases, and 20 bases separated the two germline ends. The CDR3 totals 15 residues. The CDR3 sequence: CASSPKGDPRGEQFF. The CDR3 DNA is TGTGCCAGCAGCCCAAAGGGGGACCCTCGGGGTGAGCAGTTCTTC.

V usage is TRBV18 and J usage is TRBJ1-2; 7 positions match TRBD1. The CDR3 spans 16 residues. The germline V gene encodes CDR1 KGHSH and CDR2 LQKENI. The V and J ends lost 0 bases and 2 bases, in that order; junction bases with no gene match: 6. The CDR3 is CASSPPSGGTNYGYTF. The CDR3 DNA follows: TGTGCCAGCTCACCACCTTCAGGGGGTACGAACTATGGCTACACCTTC.

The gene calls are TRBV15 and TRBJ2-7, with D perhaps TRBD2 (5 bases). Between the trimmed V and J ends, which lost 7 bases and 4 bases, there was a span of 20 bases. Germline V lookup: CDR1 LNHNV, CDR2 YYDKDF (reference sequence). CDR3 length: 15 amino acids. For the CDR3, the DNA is TGTGCCACCACCGAGGACCGACGGGGAGATTACGAGCAGTACTTC. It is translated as CATTEDRRGDYEQYF.

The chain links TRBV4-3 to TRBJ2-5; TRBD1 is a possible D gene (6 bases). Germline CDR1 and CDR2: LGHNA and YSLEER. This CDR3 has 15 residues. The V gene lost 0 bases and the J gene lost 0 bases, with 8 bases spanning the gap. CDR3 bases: TGCGCCAGCAGCCAAGAGGCAGGGGACCAAGAGACCCAGTACTTC. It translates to CASSQEAGDQETQYF.

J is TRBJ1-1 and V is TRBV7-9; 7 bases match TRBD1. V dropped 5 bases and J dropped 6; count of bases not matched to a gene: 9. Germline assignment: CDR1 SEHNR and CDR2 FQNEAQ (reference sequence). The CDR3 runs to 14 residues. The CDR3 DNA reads TGTGCCAGCAGCCCAACCACCAGGGGGGCTGAAGCTTTCTTT. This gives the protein CASSPTTRGAEAFF.

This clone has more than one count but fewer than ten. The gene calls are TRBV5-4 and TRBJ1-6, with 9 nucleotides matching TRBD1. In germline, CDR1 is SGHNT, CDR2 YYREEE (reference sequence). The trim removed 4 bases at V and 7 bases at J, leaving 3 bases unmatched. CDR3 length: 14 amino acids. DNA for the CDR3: TGTGCCAGCAGCGTGGGACAGGGAAATTCACCCCTCCACTTT. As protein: CASSVGQGNSPLHF.

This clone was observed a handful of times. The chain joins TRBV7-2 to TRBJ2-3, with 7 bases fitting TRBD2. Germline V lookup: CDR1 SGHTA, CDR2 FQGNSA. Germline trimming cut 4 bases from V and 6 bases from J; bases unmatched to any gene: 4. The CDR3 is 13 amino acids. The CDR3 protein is CASSSRLADTQYF. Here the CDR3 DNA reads TGTGCCAGCAGCTCCAGACTAGCCGATACGCAGTATTTT.

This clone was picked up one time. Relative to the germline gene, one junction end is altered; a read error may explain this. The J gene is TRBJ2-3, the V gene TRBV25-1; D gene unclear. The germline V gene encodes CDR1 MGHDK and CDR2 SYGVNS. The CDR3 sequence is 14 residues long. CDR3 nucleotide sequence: TGTGCCGGCAGTGAAGAACAGTTCACAGATACGCAGTATTTT. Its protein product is CAGSEEQFTDTQYF.

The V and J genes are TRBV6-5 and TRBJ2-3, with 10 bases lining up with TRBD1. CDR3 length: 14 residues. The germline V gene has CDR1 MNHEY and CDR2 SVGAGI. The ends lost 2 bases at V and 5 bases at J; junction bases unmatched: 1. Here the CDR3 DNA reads TGTGCCAGCAGTTACGGGACAGGGGTAGATACGCAGTATTTT. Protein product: CASSYGTGVDTQYF.

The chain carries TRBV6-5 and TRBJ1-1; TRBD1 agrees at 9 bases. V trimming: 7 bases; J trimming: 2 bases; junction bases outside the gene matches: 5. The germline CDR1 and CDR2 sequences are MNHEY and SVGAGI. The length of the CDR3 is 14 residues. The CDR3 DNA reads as TGTGCCAGCACCTCGGGACAGGGTAACACTGAAGCTTTCTTT. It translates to CASTSGQGNTEAFF.

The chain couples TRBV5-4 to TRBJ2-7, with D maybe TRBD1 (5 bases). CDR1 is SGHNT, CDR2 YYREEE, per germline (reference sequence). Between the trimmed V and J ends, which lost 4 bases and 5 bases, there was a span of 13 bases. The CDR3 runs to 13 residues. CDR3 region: CASSHSQGNEQYF. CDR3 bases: TGTGCCAGCAGCCATAGCCAGGGTAACGAGCAGTACTTC.

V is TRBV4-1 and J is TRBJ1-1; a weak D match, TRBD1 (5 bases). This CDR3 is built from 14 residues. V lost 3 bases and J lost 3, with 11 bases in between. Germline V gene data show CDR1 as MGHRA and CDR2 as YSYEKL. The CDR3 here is CASSQAQGYTEAFF. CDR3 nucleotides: TGCGCCAGCAGCCAGGCGCAGGGTTACACTGAAGCTTTCTTT.

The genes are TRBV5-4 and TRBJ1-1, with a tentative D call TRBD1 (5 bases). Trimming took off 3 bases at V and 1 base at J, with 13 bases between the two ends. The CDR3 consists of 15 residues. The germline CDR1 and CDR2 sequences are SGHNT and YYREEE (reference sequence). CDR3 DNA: TGTGCCAGCAGCTCCCCTTCCACAGGGAACACTGAAGCTTTCTTT. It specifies CASSSPSTGNTEAFF.

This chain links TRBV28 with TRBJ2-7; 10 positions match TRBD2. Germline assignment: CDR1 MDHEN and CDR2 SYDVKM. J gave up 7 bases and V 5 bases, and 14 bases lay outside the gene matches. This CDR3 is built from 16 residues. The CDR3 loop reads CASSRGLAGAEIEQYF. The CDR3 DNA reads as TGTGCCAGCAGTAGGGGGCTAGCGGGAGCCGAGATTGAGCAGTACTTC.

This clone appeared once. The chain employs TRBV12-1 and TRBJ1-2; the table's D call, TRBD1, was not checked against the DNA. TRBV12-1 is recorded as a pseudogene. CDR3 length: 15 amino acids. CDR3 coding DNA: TGTGCCAGCAGCTTTGTTGGGACAGGGTATCATGGCTACACCTTC. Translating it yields CASSFVGTGYHGYTF.

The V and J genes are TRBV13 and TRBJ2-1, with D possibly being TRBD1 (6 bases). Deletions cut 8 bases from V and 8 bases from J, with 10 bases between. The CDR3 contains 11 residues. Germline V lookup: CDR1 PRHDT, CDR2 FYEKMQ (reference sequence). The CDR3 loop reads CASGSGDEQFF. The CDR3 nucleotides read TGTGCCAGCGGTTCAGGGGATGAGCAGTTCTTC. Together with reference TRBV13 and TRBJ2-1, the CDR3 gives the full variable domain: AAGVIQSPRHLIKEKRETATLKCYPIPRHDTVYWYQQGPGQDPQFLISFYEKMQSDKGSIPDRFSAQQFSDYHSELNMSSLELGDSALYFCASGSGDEQFFGPGTRLTVL.

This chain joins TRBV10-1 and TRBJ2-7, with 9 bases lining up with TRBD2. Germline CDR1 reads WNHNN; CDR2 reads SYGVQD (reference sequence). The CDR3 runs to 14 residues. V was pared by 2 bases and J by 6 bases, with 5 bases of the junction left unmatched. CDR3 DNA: TGCGCCAGCAGTGAGGAGCGGGAGGTTGGCGAGCAGTACTTC. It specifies CASSEEREVGEQYF.

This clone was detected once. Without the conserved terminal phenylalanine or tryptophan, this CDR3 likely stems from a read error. CDR3 sequence: CASSLGYREGNYGYTL. Here the CDR3 DNA reads TGTGCCAGCAGCTTGGGATACAGGGAAGGCAACTATGGCTACACCCTC. The J gene is TRBJ1-2, the V gene TRBV7-9, with D possibly TRBD1 on 6 matching bases. Germline V CDR1 and CDR2: SEHNR, FQNEAQ (reference sequence). V shed 3 bases and J shed 2 bases, with 16 bases lying between them. The CDR3 has 16 residues.

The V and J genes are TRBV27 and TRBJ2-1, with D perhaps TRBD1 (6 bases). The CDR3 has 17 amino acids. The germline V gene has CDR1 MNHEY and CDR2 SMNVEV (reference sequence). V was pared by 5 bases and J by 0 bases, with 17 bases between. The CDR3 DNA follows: TGTGCCAGCAGTGACCAGGGGTCTCCGAGCTCCTACAATGAGCAGTTCTTC. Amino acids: CASSDQGSPSSYNEQFF.

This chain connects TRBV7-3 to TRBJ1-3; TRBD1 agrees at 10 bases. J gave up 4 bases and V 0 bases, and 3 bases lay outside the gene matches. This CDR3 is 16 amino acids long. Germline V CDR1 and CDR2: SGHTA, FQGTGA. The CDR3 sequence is CASSLTGTGAGNTIYF. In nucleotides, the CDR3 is TGTGCCAGCAGCTTAACTGGGACAGGGGCAGGAAACACCATATATTTT.

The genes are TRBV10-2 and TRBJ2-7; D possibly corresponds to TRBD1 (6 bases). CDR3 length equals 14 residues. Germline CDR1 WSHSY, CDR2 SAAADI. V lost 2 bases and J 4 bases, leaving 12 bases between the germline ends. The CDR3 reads CASSEPLQGYEQYV. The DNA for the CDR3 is TGCGCCAGCAGTGAGCCGTTACAGGGATACGAGCAGTACGTC.